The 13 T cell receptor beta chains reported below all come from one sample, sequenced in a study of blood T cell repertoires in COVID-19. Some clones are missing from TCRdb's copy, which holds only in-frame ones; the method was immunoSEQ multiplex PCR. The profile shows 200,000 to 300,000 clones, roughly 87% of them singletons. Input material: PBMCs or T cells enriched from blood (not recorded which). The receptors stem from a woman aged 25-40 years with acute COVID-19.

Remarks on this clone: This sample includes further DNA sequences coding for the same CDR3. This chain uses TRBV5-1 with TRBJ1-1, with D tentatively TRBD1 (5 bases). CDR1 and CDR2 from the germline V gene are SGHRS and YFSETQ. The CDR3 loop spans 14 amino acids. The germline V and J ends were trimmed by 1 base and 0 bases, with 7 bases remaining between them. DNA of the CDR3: TGCGCCAGCAGCTTGAGGGGCGTGAACACTGAAGCTTTCTTT. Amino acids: CASSLRGVNTEAFF.

Written as DNA, the CDR3 is TGTGCCAGCAGTCCGACTCTTTCGGGGAATTCACCCCTCCACTTT. Protein product: CASSPTLSGNSPLHF. This chain connects TRBV5-6 to TRBJ1-6; no reliable D call. The V end lost 5 bases, the J end lost 7 bases, and 16 bases lay between the germline ends. Germline loops: CDR1 SGHDT, CDR2 YYEEEE. The CDR3 is made up of 15 amino acids.

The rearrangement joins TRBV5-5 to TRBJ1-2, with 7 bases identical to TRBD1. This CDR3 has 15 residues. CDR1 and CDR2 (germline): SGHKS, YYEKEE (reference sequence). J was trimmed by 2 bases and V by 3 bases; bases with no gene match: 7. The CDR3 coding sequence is TGTGCCAGCAGCTATTCGGGACAGCAAAACTATGGCTACACCTTC. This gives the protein CASSYSGQQNYGYTF.

CDR3 sequence (DNA): TGCGCCAGCAGTGACACACAGGGGGCTGGCACCGGGGAGCTGTTTTTT. Amino acid sequence: CASSDTQGAGTGELFF. V is TRBV10-2 and J is TRBJ2-2; 9 nucleotides agree with TRBD1. The CDR3 runs 16 residues. Germline V lookup: CDR1 WSHSY, CDR2 SAAADI. Trimming removed 3 bases from V and 4 bases from J; junction bases left unmatched: 6.

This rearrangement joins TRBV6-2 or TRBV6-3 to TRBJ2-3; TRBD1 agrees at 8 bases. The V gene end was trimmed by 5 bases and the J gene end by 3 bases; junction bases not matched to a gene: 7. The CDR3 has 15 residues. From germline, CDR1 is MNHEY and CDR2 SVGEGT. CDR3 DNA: TGTGCCAGCAGTACGGACAGGGATCCAACAGATACGCAGTATTTT. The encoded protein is CASSTDRDPTDTQYF.

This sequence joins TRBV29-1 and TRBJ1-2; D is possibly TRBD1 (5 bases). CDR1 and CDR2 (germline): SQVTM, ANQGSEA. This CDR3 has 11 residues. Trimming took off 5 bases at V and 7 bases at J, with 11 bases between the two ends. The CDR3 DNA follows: TGCAGCGTTACTTCAGGGCTTGGCTACACCTTC. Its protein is CSVTSGLGYTF.

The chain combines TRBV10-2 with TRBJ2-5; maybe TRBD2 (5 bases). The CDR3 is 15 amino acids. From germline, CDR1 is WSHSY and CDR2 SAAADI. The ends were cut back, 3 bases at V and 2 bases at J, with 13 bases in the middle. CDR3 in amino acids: CASSDYSGSQETQYF. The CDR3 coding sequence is TGCGCCAGCAGTGATTATTCGGGGTCTCAAGAGACCCAGTACTTC.

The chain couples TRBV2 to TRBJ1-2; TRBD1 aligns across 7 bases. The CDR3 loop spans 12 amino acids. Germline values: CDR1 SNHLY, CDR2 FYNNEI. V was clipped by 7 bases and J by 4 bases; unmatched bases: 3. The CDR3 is CASKGQLYGYTF. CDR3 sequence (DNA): TGTGCCAGCAAGGGACAGCTCTATGGCTACACCTTC.

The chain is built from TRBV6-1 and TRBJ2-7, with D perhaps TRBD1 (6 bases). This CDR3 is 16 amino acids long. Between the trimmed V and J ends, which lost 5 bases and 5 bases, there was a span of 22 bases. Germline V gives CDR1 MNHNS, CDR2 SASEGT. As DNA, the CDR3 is TGTGCCAGCAGTCAAGAAATCAGGGGAAGTAGCGACGAGCAGTACTTC. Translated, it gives CASSQEIRGSSDEQYF.

CDR3 residues: CASSLGQGLSAYNSPLHF. CDR3 in DNA: TGTGCCAGCAGCCTGGGACAGGGTCTCAGTGCCTATAATTCACCCCTCCACTTT. The chain combines TRBV28 with TRBJ1-6; 9 nucleotides line up with TRBD1. This CDR3 region has 18 residues. Trimming removed 6 bases from V and 2 bases from J; junction bases left unmatched: 11. Germline V gene lookup returns CDR1 MDHEN and CDR2 SYDVKM.

The CDR3 DNA follows: TGTGCCAGCAGCTTAGGATCTAGTCTGGGAGAGACCCAGTACTTC. Protein: CASSLGSSLGETQYF. The chain joins TRBV7-2 to TRBJ2-5; D gene unclear. The ends were cut back, 1 base at V and 4 bases at J, with 13 bases in the middle. Looked up from germline, CDR1 is SGHTA and CDR2 is FQGNSA. The CDR3 extends over 15 amino acids.

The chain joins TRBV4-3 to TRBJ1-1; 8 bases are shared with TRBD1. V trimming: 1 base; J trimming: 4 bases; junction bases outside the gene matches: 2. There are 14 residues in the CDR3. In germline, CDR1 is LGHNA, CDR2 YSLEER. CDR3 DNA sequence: TGCGCCAGCAGCCAAGTTCAGGGGGCCACTGAAGCTTTCTTT. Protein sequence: CASSQVQGATEAFF.

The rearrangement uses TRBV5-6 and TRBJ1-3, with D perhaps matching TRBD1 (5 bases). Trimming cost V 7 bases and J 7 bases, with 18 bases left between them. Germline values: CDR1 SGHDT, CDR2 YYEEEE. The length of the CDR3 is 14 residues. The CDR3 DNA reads TGTGCCAGCGGCGACAGTCTATTGGCGAACACCATATATTTT. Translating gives CASGDSLLANTIYF.